This TCR beta chain appears in the sequencing data of a study of blood T cells in healthy people across ages. Comment on this clonotype: One junction end does not reproduce the germline sequence, and a read error may be involved.

Isolating PBMCs gave at least 6.5 million of these cells per sample. Sample-barcoded 5' priming and a J-beta primer mix drove a second PCR of about 6 to 12 cycles. MiXCR, applied by TCRdb to the 5' RACE reads, yields one record per CDR3 protein. The table lists around 1,000,000 distinct CDR3 sequences, about 25% of them singletons. The CDR3 extends over 16 amino acids. These data were also reused for a study on T cells of mothers and their children. Per that study: Sample barcodes and 2-4 random nucleotides came from the second PCR's M1S primer. Slightly higher, non-significant overlap characterized related mother-child pairs relative to unrelated pairs.

This receptor was obtained from a girl under 10 years old in good health. The chain recombines TRBV12-3 or TRBV12-4 with TRBJ2-1; 8 positions agree with TRBD2. Sequenced input: blood. The CDR3 DNA sequence: TGTGCCAGCACCTGGGGTTCAGCGGGGGCCGACAATGAGCAGTCCTTC. Translation gives CASTWGSAGADNEQSF.